This T cell receptor (beta chain) was obtained from a study of cytomegalovirus exposure and HLA in healthy donors. Study-level information: In a previous analysis, approximately 110 million unique TCR beta sequences were found from about 190 million T cells.

Turning to this clone: Its specificity is unknown.

The length of the CDR3 is 12 residues. V was cut by 2 bases and J by 6 bases, with 7 bases left in between. Germline values: CDR1 SGHDT, CDR2 YYEEEE. Amplification used 60 Vbeta primers and 13 Jbeta primers. Data came from immunoSEQ multiplex PCR; TCRdb stores just in-frame clones and leaves some out. The sample consists of approximately 150,000 clones, roughly 80% of them appearing once. Notes on the study in general: After further analysis at a later stage, 16,951 TCR beta sequences were associated with HLA alleles at 0.05 false discovery rate.

The sample consisted of PBMCs. The genes are TRBV5-6 and TRBJ2-3; D is uncertain. This TCR was recovered from a man aged 35-49 years in good health and CMV-seronegative. In nucleotides, the CDR3 is TGTGCCAGCAGCTTTTGGGCGGATACGCAGTATTTT. Protein product: CASSFWADTQYF.